Included here is one T cell receptor beta chain sequence, with context. This clonotype was seen just once. Its target antigen remains unknown. A much larger clone lies one base from this, so it may be a read error. This record comes from a study of tumor-infiltrating lymphocytes in primary liver carcinoma (TCRdb year 2017). Describing the broader study: Between late 2015 and 2016, a few patients in China with histopathologically diagnosed primary liver carcinoma had surgical resection. Hepatocellular carcinoma (four) or combined HCC and intrahepatic cholangiocarcinoma (one) was present in the five patients, who were three men and two women aged 30 to 69 years. Tumors of the five patients were stage T1-T3 N0M0 with maximum diameters of roughly 4.2 to 11 cm. Each sample produced about 3.5 to 7.5 million productive TCRbeta reads, and read depth showed no significant difference between tissue types. For each liver tumor, the study sampled five regions along with adjacent normal tissue and blood, and applied TCRbeta repertoire sequencing, expression microarrays and whole-exome sequencing. A total of 35 specimens from 5 patients went through TCRbeta repertoire sequencing, namely 25 tumor regions, 5 adjacent noncancerous liver tissues and 5 peripheral blood samples. Technical replicate repertoires showed high reproducibility, with mean shared-clone rates approximately 0.9 and correlation coefficients above 0.98.

The study at large found these results: Because sequencing covered only the TCR beta chain and unpaired alpha chains were not captured, true repertoire diversity is likely underestimated. Compared with blood, tumors had a significantly larger share of the repertoire taken up by the top 250 clones (p = 0.039). Only five patients were included in the study, and the authors note that the findings should be validated in a larger study. Pairs of tumor regions showed greater repertoire overlap (mean around 36%) than tumor-adjacent pairs (roughly 17%) or tumor-blood pairs (roughly 15%), which is consistent with antigen-driven expansion. Since the samples were bulk and unsorted, there was no way to compare CD4+ and CD8+ T cell repertoires.

Using a constant-region primer and ProtoScript II reverse transcriptase, TCRbeta-specific cDNA was reverse-transcribed from 500 ng total RNA. Three nested multiplex PCR rounds, following a slightly modified ARM-PCR procedure, were used to build the TCRbeta libraries. The first two PCR rounds used multiplex TRBV1-TRBV30 forward primers with a Cbeta reverse primer, each for approximately 11 cycles. A final 25-cycle PCR with Deep VentR polymerase added sample barcodes and Illumina adapters. Before sequencing, amplicons of 200-500 bp were purified from gel using a QIAquick gel extraction kit. An Illumina HiSeq 2500 was used to sequence the TCRbeta amplicons with 250-bp paired-end reads. The paper's data handling went like this. To recover full CDR3 sequences, reads were quality-trimmed using Trimmomatic v0.33 and paired reads were then merged using FLASH v1.2.11. V, D and J germline segments were assigned to the rearranged TCRbeta sequences by MiGEC v1.2.1b. Clonotype statistics and Shannon-Wiener diversity indices were calculated with VDJtools v1.0.0. Except for diversity analysis, only the 250 most abundant clonotypes of each sample were used in subsequent analyses to reduce sampling bias. The public reads were run again by TCRdb, first through fastp at Q25 and then through MiXCR, and only productive beta chains were kept. Identical CDR3 protein sequences are pooled into one entry, listed with their most common genes and DNA. The authors' filters were not applied to this entry. The sample yields about 180,000 distinct CDR3 sequences; about 60% were counted once. The ten largest clonotypes hold approximately 70% of the sample.

According to the germline V gene, CDR1 reads SQVTM and CDR2 reads ANQGSEA. The CDR3 numbers 11 residues from cysteine through phenylalanine. Only the CDR3 DNA is retained, 33 bases long and in frame from the first base. Blood RNA was extracted from unsorted whole blood using TRIzol reagent, and germline DNA was obtained with the DNeasy Blood & Tissue kit. At the time of sampling, the patients were treatment-naive and had chronic HBV infection. Before surgery, roughly 3.7 milliliters of peripheral blood were collected into K2EDTA tubes. The source of this sequence is a man in his forties with primary liver carcinoma and hepatitis B virus infection. In this chain, TRBV29-1 is recombined with TRBJ2-7; no D gene is confidently identified. Sequencing input: peripheral blood. The CDR3 corresponds to CSVEWAYEQHF. The DNA sequence follows: TGCAGCGTTGAATGGGCCTACGAGCAGCACTTC.